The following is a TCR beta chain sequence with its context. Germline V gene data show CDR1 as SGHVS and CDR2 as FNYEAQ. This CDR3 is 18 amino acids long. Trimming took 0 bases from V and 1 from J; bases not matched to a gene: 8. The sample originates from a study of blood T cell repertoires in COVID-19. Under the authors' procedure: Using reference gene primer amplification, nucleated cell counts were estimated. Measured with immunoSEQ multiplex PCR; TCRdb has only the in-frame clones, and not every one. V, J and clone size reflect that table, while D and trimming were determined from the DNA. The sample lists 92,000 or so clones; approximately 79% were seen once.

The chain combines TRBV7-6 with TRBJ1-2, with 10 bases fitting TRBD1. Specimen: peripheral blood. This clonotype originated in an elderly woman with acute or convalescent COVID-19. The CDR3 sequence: CASSLASTGTGVNYGYTF. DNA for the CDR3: TGTGCCAGCAGCTTAGCTTCGACCGGGACAGGGGTTAACTATGGCTACACCTTC.